These 3 T cell receptor beta chains were all obtained from the same sample, sequenced in a study of T cells in Graves' hyperthyroidism and ophthalmopathy. RNA transcripts provided the source from which TCR beta CDR3 regions were amplified. The HTBI primer set served for first-round RT-PCR of the TCR CDR3. From the multiplex PCR reads, TCRdb called clonotypes with MiXCR, one entry per CDR3 protein. The sample consists of 500,000 to 600,000 distinct CDR3 sequences, approximately 15% of them appearing once. The sample taken for sequencing was blood. The receptor source for this set is a young woman with Graves' hyperthyroidism.

The V call is TRBV11-2, the J call TRBJ2-7, with TRBD1 matching over 8 bases. The CDR3 sequence is 13 residues long. Germline trimming cut 6 bases from V and 4 bases from J; bases unmatched to any gene: 5. CDR1 SGHAT and CDR2 FQNNGV come from the germline V gene. The CDR3, as DNA: TGTGCCAGCAGTATGACAGGGGAATACGAGCAGTACTTC. It translates to CASSMTGEYEQYF.

About this clonotype: Possible read error: a much larger clone is one base away. The chain joins TRBV10-3 to TRBJ2-5, with D possibly being TRBD2 (7 bases). Germline lookup yields CDR1 ENHRY and CDR2 SYGVKD. This CDR3 comprises 14 residues. CDR3 sequence (DNA): TGTGCCACCTCGAGGGGGGGAGACCGGGAGACCCAGCACTTC. Its protein product is CATSRGGDRETQHF.

The chain has TRBV19 and TRBJ1-4; 7 positions agree with TRBD1. In germline, CDR1 is LNHDA, CDR2 SQIVND (reference sequence). This CDR3 is built from 17 residues. J lost 2 bases, V lost 5 bases, and 11 bases had no gene match. The DNA for the CDR3 is TGTGCCAGTAGTTCCCCGACAGGGAGAAGGACTAATGAAAAACTGTTTTTT. It translates to CASSSPTGRRTNEKLFF.